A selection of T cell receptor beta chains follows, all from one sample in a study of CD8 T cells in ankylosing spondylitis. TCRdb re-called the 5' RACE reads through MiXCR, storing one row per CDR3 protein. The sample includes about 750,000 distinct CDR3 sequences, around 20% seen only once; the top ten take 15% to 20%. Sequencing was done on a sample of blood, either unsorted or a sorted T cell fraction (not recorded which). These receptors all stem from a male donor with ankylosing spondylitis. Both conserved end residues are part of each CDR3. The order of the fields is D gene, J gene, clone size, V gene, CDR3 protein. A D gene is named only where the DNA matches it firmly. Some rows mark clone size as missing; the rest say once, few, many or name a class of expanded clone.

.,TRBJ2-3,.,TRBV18,CASETAGIDTQYF
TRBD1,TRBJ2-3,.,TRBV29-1,CSVEVWLGQASTDTQYF
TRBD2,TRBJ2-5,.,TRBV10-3,CAISESGRGQETQYF
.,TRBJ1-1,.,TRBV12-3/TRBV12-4,CASSLRQLSEAFF
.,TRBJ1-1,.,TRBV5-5,CASSLTRGMNTEAFF
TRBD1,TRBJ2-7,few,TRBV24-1,CATGGQGESEQYF
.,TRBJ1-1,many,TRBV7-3,CASSSGGGNTEAFF
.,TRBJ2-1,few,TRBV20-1,CRSQGAGLLVF
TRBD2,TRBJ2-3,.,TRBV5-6,CASSWGGYPDTQYF
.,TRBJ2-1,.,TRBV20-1,CSVYLLAGPYNEQFF
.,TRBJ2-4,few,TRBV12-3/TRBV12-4,CASRGKTPEDQNIQYF
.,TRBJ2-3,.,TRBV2,CASSDSTSTDTQYF
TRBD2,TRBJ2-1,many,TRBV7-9,CASSPRLAGAYNEQFF
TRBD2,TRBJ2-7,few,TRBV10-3,CAIRAAGRSYEQYF
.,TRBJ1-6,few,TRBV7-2,CASSPETAGIYNSPLHF
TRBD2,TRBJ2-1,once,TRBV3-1,CASSSGLVSHEQFF
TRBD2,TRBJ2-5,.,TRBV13,CASSPLTRGRPQETQYF
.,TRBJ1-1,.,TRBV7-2,CASEGRLNTEAFF
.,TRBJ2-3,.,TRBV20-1,CSARGGDRTQYF
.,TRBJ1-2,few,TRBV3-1,CASSPLANYGYTF
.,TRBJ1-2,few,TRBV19,CASNPTGGRNYGYTF
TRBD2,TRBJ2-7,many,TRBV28,CASSFETSGSYEQYF
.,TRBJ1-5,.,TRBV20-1,CSASPSGISNQPQHF
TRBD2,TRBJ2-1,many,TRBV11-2,CASSPGAGTHNEQFF
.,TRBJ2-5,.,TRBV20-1,CSARGRTEETQYF
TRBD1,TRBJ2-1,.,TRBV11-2,CASSRDRAEQFF
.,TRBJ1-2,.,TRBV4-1,CASSPVQGTRGGYTF
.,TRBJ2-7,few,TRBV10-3,CAIQIPSSYEQYF
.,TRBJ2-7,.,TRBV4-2,CASSQEVTNSGSYEQYF
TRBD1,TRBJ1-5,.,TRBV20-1,CSASNRGQPQHF
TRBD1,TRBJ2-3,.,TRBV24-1,CATSPHLRGQRTDTQYF
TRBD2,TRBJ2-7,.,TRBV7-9,CASSSRPGTSGPYEQYF
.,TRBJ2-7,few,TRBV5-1,CASSLDYGSYEQYF
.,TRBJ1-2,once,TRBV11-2,CASSPTGSRIKSYGYTF
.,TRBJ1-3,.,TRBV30,CAWAPSGNTIYF
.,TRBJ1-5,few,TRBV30,CAWSEQSNQPQHF
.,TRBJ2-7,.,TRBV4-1,CASSQAIPGQPSSYEQYF
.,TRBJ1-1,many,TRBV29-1,CSVRTESTEAFF
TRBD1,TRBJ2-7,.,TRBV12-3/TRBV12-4,CASSRQGRPTYEQYF
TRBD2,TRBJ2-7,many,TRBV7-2,CASSLRSLAGTYEQYF
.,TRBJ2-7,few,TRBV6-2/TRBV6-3,CASRTDTYEQYF
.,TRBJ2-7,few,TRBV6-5,CASSYSDVPSSYEQYF
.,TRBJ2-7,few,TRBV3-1,CASARGGRDSDEQYF
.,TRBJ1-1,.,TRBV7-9,CASSQIDRLQAFF
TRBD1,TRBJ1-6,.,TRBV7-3,CASSLKAGGTPLHF
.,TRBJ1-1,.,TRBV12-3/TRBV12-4,CASSPGVGTEAFF
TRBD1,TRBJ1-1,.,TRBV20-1,CSARVVITGVTEAFF
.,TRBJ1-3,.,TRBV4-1,CASSQEQSSGNTIYF
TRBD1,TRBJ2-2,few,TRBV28,CASSQDRVWNTGELFF
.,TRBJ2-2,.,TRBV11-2,CASSLNRGIDAGELFF
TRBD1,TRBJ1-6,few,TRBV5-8,CASSVTGVSSPLHF
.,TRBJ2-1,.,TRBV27,CASSLLVYRREGSYNEQFF